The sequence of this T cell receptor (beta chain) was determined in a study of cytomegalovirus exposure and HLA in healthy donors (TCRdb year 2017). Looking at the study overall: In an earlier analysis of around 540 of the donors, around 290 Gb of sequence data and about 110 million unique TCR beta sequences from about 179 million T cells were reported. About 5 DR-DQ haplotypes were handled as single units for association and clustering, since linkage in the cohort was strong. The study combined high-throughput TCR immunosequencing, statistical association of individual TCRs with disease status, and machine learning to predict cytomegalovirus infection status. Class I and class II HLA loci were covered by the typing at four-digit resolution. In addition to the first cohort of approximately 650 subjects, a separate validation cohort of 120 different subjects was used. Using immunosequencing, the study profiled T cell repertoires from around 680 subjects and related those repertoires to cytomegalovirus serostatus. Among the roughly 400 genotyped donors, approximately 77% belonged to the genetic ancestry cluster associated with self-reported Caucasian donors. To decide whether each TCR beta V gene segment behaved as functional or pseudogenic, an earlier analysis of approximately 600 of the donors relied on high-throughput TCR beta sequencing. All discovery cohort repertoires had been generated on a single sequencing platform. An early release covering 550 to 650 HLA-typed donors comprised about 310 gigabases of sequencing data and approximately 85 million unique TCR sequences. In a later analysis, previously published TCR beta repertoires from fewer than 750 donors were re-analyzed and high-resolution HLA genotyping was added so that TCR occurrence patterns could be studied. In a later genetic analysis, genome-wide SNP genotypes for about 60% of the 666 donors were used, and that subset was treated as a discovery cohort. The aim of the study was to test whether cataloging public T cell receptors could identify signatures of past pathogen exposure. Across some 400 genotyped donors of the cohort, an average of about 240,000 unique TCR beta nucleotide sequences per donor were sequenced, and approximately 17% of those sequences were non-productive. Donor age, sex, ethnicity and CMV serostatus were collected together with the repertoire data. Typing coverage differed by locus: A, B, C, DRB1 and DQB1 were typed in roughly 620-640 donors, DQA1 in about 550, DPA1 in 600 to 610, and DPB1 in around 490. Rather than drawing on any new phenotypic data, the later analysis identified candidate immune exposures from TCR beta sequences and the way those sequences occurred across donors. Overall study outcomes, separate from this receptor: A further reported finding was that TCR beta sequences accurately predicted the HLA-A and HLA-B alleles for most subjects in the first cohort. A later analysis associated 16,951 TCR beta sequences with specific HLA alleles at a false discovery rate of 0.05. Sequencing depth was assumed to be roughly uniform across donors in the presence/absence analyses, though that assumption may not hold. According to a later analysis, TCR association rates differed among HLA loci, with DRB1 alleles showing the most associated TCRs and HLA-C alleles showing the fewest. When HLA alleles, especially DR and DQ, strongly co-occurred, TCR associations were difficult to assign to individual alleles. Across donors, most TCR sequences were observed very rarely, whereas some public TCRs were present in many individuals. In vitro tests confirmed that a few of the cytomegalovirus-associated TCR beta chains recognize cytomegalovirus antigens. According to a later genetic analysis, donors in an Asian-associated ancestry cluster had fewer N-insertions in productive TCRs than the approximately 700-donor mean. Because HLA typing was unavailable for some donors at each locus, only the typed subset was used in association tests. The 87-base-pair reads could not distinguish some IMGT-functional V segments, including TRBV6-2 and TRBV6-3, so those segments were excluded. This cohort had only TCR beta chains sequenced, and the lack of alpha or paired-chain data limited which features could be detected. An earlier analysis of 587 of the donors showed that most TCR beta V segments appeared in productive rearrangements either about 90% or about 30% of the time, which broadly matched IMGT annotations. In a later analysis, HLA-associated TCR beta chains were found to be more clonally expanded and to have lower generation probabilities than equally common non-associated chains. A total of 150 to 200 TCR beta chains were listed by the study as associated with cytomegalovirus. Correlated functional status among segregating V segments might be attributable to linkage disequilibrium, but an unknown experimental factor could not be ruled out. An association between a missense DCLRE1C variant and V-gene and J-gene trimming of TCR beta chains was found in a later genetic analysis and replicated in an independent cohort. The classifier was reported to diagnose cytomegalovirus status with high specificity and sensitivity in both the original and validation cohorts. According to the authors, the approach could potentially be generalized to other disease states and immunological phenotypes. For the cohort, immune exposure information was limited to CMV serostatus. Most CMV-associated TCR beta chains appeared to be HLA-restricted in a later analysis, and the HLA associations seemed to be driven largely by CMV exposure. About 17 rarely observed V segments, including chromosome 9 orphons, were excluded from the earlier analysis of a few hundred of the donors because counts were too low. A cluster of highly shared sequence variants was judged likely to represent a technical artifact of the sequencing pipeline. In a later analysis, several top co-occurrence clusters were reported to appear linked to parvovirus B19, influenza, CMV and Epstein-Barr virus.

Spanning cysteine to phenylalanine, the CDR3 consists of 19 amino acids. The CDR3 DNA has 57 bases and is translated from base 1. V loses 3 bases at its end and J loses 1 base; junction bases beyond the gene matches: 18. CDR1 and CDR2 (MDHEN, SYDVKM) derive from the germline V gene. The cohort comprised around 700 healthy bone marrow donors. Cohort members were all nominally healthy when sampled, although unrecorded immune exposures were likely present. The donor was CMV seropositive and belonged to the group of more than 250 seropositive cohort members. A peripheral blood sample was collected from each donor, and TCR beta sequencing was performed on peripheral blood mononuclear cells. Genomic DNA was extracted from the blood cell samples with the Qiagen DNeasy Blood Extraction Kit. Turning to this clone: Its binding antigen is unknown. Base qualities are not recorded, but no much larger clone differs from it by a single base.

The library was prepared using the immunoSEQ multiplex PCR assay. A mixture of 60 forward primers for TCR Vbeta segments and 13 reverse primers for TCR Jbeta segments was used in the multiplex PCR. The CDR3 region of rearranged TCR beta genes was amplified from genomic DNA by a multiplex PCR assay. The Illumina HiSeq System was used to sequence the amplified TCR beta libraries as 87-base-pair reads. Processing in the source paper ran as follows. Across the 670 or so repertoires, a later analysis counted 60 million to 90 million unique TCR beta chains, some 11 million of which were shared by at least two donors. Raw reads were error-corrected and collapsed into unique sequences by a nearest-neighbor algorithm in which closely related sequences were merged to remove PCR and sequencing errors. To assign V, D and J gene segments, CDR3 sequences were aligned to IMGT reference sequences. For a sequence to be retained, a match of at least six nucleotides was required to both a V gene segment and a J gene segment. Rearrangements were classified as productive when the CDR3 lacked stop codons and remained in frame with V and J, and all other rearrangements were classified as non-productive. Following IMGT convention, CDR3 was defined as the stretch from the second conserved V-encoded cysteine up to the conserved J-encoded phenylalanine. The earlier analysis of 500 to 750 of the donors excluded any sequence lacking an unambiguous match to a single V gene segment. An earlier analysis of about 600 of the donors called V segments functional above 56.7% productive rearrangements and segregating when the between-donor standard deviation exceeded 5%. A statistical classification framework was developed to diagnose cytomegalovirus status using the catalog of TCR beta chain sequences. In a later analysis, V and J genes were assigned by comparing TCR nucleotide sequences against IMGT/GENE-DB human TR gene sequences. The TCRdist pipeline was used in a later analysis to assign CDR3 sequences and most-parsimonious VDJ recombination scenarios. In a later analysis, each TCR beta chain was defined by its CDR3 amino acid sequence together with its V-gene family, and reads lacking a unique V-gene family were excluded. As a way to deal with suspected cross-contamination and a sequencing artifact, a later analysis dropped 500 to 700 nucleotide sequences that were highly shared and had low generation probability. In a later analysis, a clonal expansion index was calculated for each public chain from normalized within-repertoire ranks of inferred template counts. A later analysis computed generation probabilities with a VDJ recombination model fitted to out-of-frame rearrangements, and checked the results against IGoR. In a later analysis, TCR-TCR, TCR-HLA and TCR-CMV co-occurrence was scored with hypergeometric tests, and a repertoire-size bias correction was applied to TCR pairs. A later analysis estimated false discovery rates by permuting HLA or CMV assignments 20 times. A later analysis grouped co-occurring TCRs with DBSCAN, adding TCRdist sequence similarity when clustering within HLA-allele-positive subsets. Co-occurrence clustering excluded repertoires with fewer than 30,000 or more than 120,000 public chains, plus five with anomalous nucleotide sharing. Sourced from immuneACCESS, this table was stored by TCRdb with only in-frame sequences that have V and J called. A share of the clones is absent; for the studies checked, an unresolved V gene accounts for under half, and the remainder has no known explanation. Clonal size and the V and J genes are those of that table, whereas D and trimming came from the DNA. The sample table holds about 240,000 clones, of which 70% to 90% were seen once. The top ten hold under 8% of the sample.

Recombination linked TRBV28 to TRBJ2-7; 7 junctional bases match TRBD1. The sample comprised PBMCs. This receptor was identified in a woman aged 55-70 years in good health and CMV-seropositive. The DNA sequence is TGTGCCAGCAGTTTGAGACAGGGTGGGTGGATAAGGGGGTCCTACGAGCAGTACTTC. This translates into CASSLRQGGWIRGSYEQYF.